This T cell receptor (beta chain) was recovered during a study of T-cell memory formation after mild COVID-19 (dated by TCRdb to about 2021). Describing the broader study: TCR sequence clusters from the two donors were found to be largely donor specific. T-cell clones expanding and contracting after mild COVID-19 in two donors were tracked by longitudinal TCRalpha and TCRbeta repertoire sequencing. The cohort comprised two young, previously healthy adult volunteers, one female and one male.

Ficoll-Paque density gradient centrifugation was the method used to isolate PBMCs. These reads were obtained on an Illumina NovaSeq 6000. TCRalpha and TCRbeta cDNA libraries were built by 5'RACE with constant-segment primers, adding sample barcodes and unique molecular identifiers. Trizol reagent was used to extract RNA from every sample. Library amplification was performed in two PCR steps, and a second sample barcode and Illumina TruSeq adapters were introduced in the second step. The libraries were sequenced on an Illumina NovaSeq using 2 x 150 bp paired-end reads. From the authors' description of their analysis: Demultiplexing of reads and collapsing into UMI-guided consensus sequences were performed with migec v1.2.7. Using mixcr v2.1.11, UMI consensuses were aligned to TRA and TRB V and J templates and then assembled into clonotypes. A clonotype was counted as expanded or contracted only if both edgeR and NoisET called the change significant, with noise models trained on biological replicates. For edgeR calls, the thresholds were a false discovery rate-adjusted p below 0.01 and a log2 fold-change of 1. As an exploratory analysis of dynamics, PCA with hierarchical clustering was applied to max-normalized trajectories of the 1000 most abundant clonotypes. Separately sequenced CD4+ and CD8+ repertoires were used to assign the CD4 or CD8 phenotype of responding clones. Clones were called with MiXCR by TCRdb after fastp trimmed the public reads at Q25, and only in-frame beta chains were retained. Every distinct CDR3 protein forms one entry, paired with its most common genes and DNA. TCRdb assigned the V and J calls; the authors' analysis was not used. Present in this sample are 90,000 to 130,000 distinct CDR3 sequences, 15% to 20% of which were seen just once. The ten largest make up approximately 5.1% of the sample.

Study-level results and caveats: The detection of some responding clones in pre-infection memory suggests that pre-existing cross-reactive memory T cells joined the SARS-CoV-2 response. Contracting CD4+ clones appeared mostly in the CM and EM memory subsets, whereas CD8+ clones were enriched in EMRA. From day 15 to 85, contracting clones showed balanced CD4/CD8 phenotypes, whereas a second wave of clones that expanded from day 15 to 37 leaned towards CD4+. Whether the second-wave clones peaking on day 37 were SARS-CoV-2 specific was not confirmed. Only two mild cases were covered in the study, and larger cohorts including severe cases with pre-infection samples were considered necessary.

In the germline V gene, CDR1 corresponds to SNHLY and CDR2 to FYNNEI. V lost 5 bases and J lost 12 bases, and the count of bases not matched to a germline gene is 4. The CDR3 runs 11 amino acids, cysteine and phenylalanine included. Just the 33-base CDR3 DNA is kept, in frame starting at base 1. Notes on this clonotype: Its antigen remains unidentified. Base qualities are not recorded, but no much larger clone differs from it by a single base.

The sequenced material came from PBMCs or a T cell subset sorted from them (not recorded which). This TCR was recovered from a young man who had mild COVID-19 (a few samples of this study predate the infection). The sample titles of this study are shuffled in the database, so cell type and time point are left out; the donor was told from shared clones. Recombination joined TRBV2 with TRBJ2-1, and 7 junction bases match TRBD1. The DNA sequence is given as TGTGCCAGCAGTCAGGGGGAGCGGCAGTTCTTC. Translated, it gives CASSQGERQFF.